This TCR beta chain was found in a study of blood T cells in healthy people across ages. Donors each provided about 9.5 milliliters of peripheral blood. Alongside a J-beta primer mix, a sample-barcoded 5' primer served in a second PCR lasting about 6 to 12 cycles. From the 5' RACE reads, TCRdb called clonotypes with MiXCR, one entry per CDR3 protein. The table lists about 780,000 distinct CDR3 sequences, 46% of them singletons, with less than 20% in the top ten. The CDR3 length is 15 residues. Germline V lookup: CDR1 SGDLS, CDR2 YYNGEE. V was clipped by 4 bases and J by 5 bases; unmatched bases: 10. A remark on this clonotype: Its antigen is as yet unknown.

Broader study findings: Unsorted PBMCs blocked a conclusive comparison of naive and antigen-experienced cells. Observed TCR beta diversity showed a strong correlation with the percentage of naive T cells as measured by flow cytometry. Age brought a roughly linear fall in TCR beta diversity measured per million T cells.

The source material was blood. The receptor was derived from a man at least 80 years old in good health. The chain is built from TRBV9 and TRBJ2-5; 8 bases are a match to TRBD2. In DNA, the CDR3 is TGTGCCAGCAGCCTCGCCCAGCGGGAGAGGGAGACCCAGTACTTC. Translation gives CASSLAQRERETQYF. The whole variable domain, remainder taken from reference TRBV9 and TRBJ2-5, is DSGVTQTPKHLITATGQRVTLRCSPRSGDLSVYWYQQSLDQGLQFLIQYYNGEERAKGNILERFSAQQFPDLHSELNLSSLELGDSALYFCASSLAQRERETQYFGPGTRLLVL.